What follows are 25 T cell receptor beta chains derived from one specimen sequenced in a study of identical twins. MiXCR, run by TCRdb on the 5' RACE reads, gives a single entry per CDR3 protein. This sample has just under 650,000 distinct CDR3 sequences, with about 7.6% found just once. These data also featured in a second study, about yellow fever vaccine responses in identical twins.

Sequenced input: PBMCs. These receptors originate from a young woman in good health.

The rearrangement joins TRBV6-5 to TRBJ2-2; 15 nucleotides line up with TRBD2. The germline gives CDR1 MNHEY, CDR2 SVGAGI. The trim removed 2 bases at V and 6 bases at J, leaving 7 bases unmatched. There are 18 residues in the CDR3. CDR3 coding DNA: TGTGCCAGCAGTTACCAGCCGGGACTAGCGGGAGGATCCGGGGAGCTGTTTTTT. Residues: CASSYQPGLAGGSGELFF.

In its sample, this clonotype was seen many times. The chain carries TRBV2 and TRBJ2-3; D is undetermined. This CDR3 region has 10 residues. Germline CDR1 SNHLY, CDR2 FYNNEI. Trimming removed 4 bases at V and 7 bases at J, with 3 bases between. CDR3 sequence reads: CASSAYTQYF. The DNA for the CDR3 is TGTGCCAGCAGTGCGTATACGCAGTATTTT. Variable domain in full (rest from reference TRBV2 and TRBJ2-3): EPEVTQTPSHQVTQMGQEVILRCVPISNHLYFYWYRQILGQKVEFLVSFYNNEISEKSEIFDDQFSVERPDGSNFTLKIRSTKLEDSAMYFCASSAYTQYFGPGTRLTVL.

This chain uses TRBV5-1 with TRBJ1-1; TRBD1 aligns across 9 bases. Per germline, CDR1 SGHRS and CDR2 YFSETQ. The CDR3 consists of 16 residues. V was clipped by 0 bases and J by 8 bases; unmatched bases: 11. DNA for the CDR3: TGCGCCAGCAGCTTGGAACCGGGACAGGGTTATGAGGAAGCTTTCTTT. Encoded protein: CASSLEPGQGYEEAFF.

This clonotype showed up many times. V is TRBV29-1 and J is TRBJ2-4, with 7 bases matching TRBD1. The J segment lost 7 bases and the V segment lost 5 bases, leaving 5 bases of the junction unmatched. The CDR3 extends over 12 amino acids. Germline V lookup: CDR1 SQVTM, CDR2 ANQGSEA. The chain's CDR3 is CSVYPGQNIQYF. The DNA of the CDR3 is TGCAGCGTTTATCCGGGACAGAACATTCAGTACTTC.

This clonotype occurred many times. This chain links TRBV6-5 with TRBJ2-3; D is unclear. V shed 0 bases and J shed 0 bases, with 7 bases lying between them. Germline V lookup: CDR1 MNHEY, CDR2 SVGAGI. The CDR3 is 15 residues long. The CDR3 spells CASSYSGTSTDTQYF. As DNA, the CDR3 is TGTGCCAGCAGTTACTCCGGAACTAGCACAGATACGCAGTATTTT.

For this clonotype: The germline gene is not matched at one end of the junction; a read error may be the cause. The chain recombines TRBV6-1 with TRBJ2-2; tentative D call: TRBD2 (5 bases). The length of the CDR3 is 16 residues. CDR1 is MNHNS and CDR2 is SASEGT in the germline V gene. The CDR3 spells CASSEGRGLNTGELFF. The CDR3 DNA follows: TGTGCCAGCAGCGAAGGAAGAGGGCTGAACACCGGGGAGCTGTTTTTT.

This clonotype was seen repeatedly, ten times or more. The chain has TRBV10-3 and TRBJ2-1; 10 positions match TRBD2. The CDR3 runs to 14 residues. From germline, CDR1 is ENHRY and CDR2 SYGVKD. After removal of 10 bases from V and 9 bases from J, the junction contained 12 bases not matched to a gene. CDR3 protein: CATNLAGEGGEQFF. CDR3 nucleotide sequence: TGTGCCACCAACCTAGCGGGAGAAGGTGGTGAGCAGTTCTTC.

The chain couples TRBV20-1 to TRBJ2-1; D may correspond to TRBD1 or TRBD2 (5 bases each). V was clipped by 3 bases and J by 5 bases, with 26 bases between them. Germline V gene sequence: CDR1 DFQATT, CDR2 SNEGSKA (reference sequence). CDR3 size: 18 residues. CDR3 coding DNA: TGCAGTGCTAGCGCCGGGGCGGGCCAACTCCTTTGGGACAATGAGCAGTTCTTC. It translates to CSASAGAGQLLWDNEQFF.

A few counts support this clonotype. The CDR3 spells CASERLAGGRETQYF. CDR3 in DNA: TGTGCCAGCGAACGGCTAGCGGGGGGCCGGGAGACCCAGTACTTC. The chain recombines TRBV7-9 with TRBJ2-5, with 11 bases aligning to TRBD2. Germline CDR1 is SEHNR and CDR2 is FQNEAQ (reference sequence). Trimming took 8 bases from V and 5 from J; bases not matched to a gene: 10. This CDR3 is built from 15 residues.

This clonotype showed up just a few times. The chain employs TRBV7-9 and TRBJ1-5; possibly TRBD1 for D (5 bases). This CDR3 spans 15 amino acids. CDR1 is SEHNR and CDR2 is FQNEAQ in the germline V gene (reference sequence). With 5 bases removed from V and 8 bases from J, the gap between germline ends came to 19 bases. The CDR3 DNA reads TGTGCCAGCAGCGAGTCAGTGTCTGGGACTGAGCCCCAGCATTTT. It encodes CASSESVSGTEPQHF. Full variable domain (missing parts from reference TRBV7-9 and TRBJ1-5): DTGVSQNPRHKITKRGQNVTFRCDPISEHNRLYWYRQTLGQGPEFLTYFQNEAQLEKSRLLSDRFSAERPKGSFSTLEIQRTEQGDSAMYLCASSESVSGTEPQHFGDGTRLSIL.

This clonotype was recorded a few times. This chain joins TRBV20-1 and TRBJ2-1; 15 bases are shared with TRBD2. CDR1 and CDR2 from the germline V gene are DFQATT and SNEGSKA (reference sequence). J gave up 4 bases and V 1 base, and 5 bases lay outside the gene matches. The CDR3 length is 17 residues. The CDR3 nucleotides are TGCAGTGCTAGAGGGGGACTAGCGGGAGGTTTATACAATGAGCAGTTCTTC. This codes for CSARGGLAGGLYNEQFF.

This clonotype was seen only a few times. The chain couples TRBV24-1 to TRBJ2-5; 9 nucleotides line up with TRBD2. Germline V CDR1 and CDR2: KGHDR, SFDVKD. V lost 7 bases to trimming and J lost 4 bases; unmatched junction nucleotides: 15. CDR3 length: 17 amino acids. CDR3 DNA: TGTGCCACCAGCCTCGGTGGGGCTAGCGGGAACCTAGAGACCCAGTACTTC. It yields the protein CATSLGGASGNLETQYF.

In this sample, this clonotype turned up many times. The chain carries TRBV15 and TRBJ2-1, with D uncertain. This CDR3 region has 16 residues. V was trimmed by 0 bases and J by 7 bases, leaving 16 bases between them. Germline V gene lookup returns CDR1 LNHNV and CDR2 YYDKDF (reference sequence). CDR3: CATSREGNGQFNEQFF. The DNA for the CDR3 is TGTGCCACCAGCAGAGAGGGGAACGGGCAATTTAATGAGCAGTTCTTC.

This clonotype was observed at least ten times. The chain combines TRBV4-2 with TRBJ1-4; a weak D match, TRBD1 (5 bases). Trimming removed 0 bases at V and 2 bases at J, with 13 bases between. CDR3 size: 17 residues. CDR1 is LGHNA, CDR2 YNFKEQ, per germline. The CDR3 loop is CASSQDPGISTNEKLFF. The CDR3 nucleotides read TGTGCCAGCAGCCAAGATCCAGGGATCAGTACTAATGAAAAACTGTTTTTT.

This clonotype came up many times. The chain is built from TRBV5-6 and TRBJ2-1; no definite D call. Per the germline V gene, CDR1 is SGHDT and CDR2 is YYEEEE. CDR3 length equals 11 residues. The ends were cut back, 0 bases at V and 8 bases at J, with 3 bases in the middle. CDR3 DNA: TGTGCCAGCAGCTTGGATTATGAGCAGTTCTTC. Translated, it gives CASSLDYEQFF.

This clonotype was observed a single time. The rearrangement uses TRBV2 and TRBJ2-3; TRBD1 might be the D (6 bases). There are 15 residues in the CDR3. V was clipped by 7 bases and J by 6 bases, with 20 bases between them. In germline, CDR1 is SNHLY, CDR2 FYNNEI. CDR3 in amino acids: CASISAGDRRDTQYF. In DNA, the CDR3 is TGTGCCAGCATATCGGCAGGGGACCGTCGGGATACGCAGTATTTT. The full variable domain, rest sourced from reference TRBV2 and TRBJ2-3, is EPEVTQTPSHQVTQMGQEVILRCVPISNHLYFYWYRQILGQKVEFLVSFYNNEISEKSEIFDDQFSVERPDGSNFTLKIRSTKLEDSAMYFCASISAGDRRDTQYFGPGTRLTVL.

The sample holds many counts of this clonotype. The V and J genes are TRBV18 and TRBJ2-2; D gene unclear. The V end was cut by 0 bases, the J end by 6 bases, with 5 bases between. CDR1 KGHSH and CDR2 LQKENI come from the germline V gene. The CDR3 covers 13 residues. The CDR3 reads CASSPPTSGELFF. The CDR3 region has the DNA TGTGCCAGCTCACCACCGACGTCCGGGGAGCTGTTTTTT. Variable domain in full (rest from reference TRBV18 and TRBJ2-2): NAGVMQNPRHLVRRRGQEARLRCSPMKGHSHVYWYRQLPEEGLKFMVYLQKENIIDESGMPKERFSAEFPKEGPSILRIQQVVRGDSAAYFCASSPPTSGELFFGEGSRLTVL.

V is TRBV5-5 and J is TRBJ2-1, with TRBD2 matching 10 bases. V gave up 2 bases and J gave up 8 bases; unmatched junction bases: 16. The CDR3 contains 18 residues. Germline CDR1 reads SGHKS; CDR2 reads YYEKEE (reference sequence). The CDR3 bases are TGTGCCAGCAGCTTAGGGCCCTTGCTAGCGGGAGTCGGGGATGAGCAGTTCTTC. Protein sequence: CASSLGPLLAGVGDEQFF.

The chain combines TRBV2 with TRBJ2-7, with D hard to call. The CDR3 consists of 13 residues. CDR1 and CDR2 (germline): SNHLY, FYNNEI. The V and J ends lost 4 bases and 5 bases respectively, with 12 bases between them. The CDR3 reads CASSAEARDEQYF. Written as DNA, the CDR3 is TGTGCCAGCAGTGCGGAAGCACGGGACGAGCAGTACTTC.

This clonotype showed up just once. The chain is built from TRBV9 and TRBJ2-1, with D possibly TRBD2 on 7 matching bases. There are 11 residues in the CDR3. Germline values: CDR1 SGDLS, CDR2 YYNGEE. V dropped 4 bases and J dropped 11 bases, with 10 bases sitting between them. CDR3 protein: CASSPGGQQFF. DNA of the CDR3: TGTGCCAGCAGCCCGGGGGGCCAGCAGTTCTTC.

The sample holds a few counts of this clonotype. The CDR3 DNA is TGTGCCAGCAGCTCGGGACAGGGGTTCGGGGAGCTGTTTTTT. Residues: CASSSGQGFGELFF. The chain recombines TRBV7-2 with TRBJ2-2, with 10 nucleotides matching TRBD1. CDR1 is SGHTA and CDR2 is FQGNSA in the germline V gene. Losses at the gene ends were 4 bases for V and 7 bases for J; bases not matched to a gene: 3. The CDR3 runs to 14 residues.

This clonotype came up many times. The rearrangement links TRBV12-3 or TRBV12-4 to TRBJ1-2; D unresolved. Trimming stripped 1 base from V and 4 bases from J, with 7 bases between. The CDR3 has 13 amino acids. The chain's CDR3 is CASSLGAPYGYTF. The CDR3 DNA follows: TGTGCCAGCAGTTTAGGGGCACCCTATGGCTACACCTTC.

This clonotype was seen a few times. The CDR3 is CASSFAGGVSYNEQFF. CDR3 nucleotide sequence: TGCGCCAGCAGCTTCGCTGGAGGGGTTTCCTACAATGAGCAGTTCTTC. The rearrangement joins TRBV5-1 to TRBJ2-1; TRBD2 might be the D (6 bases). Trimming removed 2 bases at V and 1 base at J, with 13 bases between. The germline V gene encodes CDR1 SGHRS and CDR2 YFSETQ. CDR3 length equals 16 residues.

This clonotype was seen ten or more times. CDR3 in amino acids: CASSLWRSAEFYEQYF. The CDR3 DNA reads TGCGCCAGCAGCTTGTGGAGGTCCGCGGAGTTCTACGAGCAGTACTTC. V is TRBV5-1 and J is TRBJ2-7; tentative D call: TRBD2 (5 bases). Germline V gives CDR1 SGHRS, CDR2 YFSETQ. Trimming removed 1 base from V and 3 bases from J, with 17 bases in between. The CDR3 has 16 residues. Combining the CDR3 with reference TRBV5-1 and TRBJ2-7 gives the whole variable domain KAGVTQTPRYLIKTRGQQVTLSCSPISGHRSVSWYQQTPGQGLQFLFEYFSETQRNKGNFPGRFSGRQFSNSRSEMNVSTLELGDSALYLCASSLWRSAEFYEQYFGPGTRLTVT.

There are a few counts of this clonotype. CDR3 loop: CATSDYPGRTSGGSYNEQFF. CDR3 DNA sequence: TGTGCCACCAGTGACTACCCCGGGAGGACTAGCGGGGGAAGCTACAATGAGCAGTTCTTC. The V gene is TRBV24-1, the J gene TRBJ2-1; TRBD2 matches 13 bases. Trimming removed 4 bases from V and 3 bases from J; junction bases left unmatched: 14. The CDR3 runs 20 residues. Germline-derived CDR1 and CDR2 are KGHDR and SFDVKD.